These 3 T cell receptor beta chains were all obtained from the same sample, sequenced in a study of blood T cell repertoires in COVID-19. The protocol was immunoSEQ multiplex PCR, while the TCRdb copy is restricted to in-frame clones and leaves out a portion. The sample contains roughly 150,000 clones, about 88% of which appear only once. Source material: peripheral blood. These receptors originate from a woman aged 70-85 years with acute or convalescent COVID-19.

The V gene is TRBV7-8, the J gene TRBJ2-5; 15 nucleotides match TRBD2. Germline V gene data show CDR1 as SGHVS and CDR2 as FQNEAQ. Germline trimming cut 1 base from V and 4 bases from J; bases unmatched to any gene: 13. CDR3 size: 20 residues. The CDR3 nucleotides are TGTGCCAGCAGCTTAGAGCGCGGACTAGCGGGGGGGCCGGGGGGAGAGACCCAGTACTTC. It yields the protein CASSLERGLAGGPGGETQYF.

J is TRBJ2-7 and V is TRBV10-2, with 9 bases lining up with TRBD2. CDR1 and CDR2 from the germline V gene are WSHSY and SAAADI. CDR3 size: 14 residues. Losses at the gene ends were 6 bases for V and 0 bases for J; bases not matched to a gene: 3. Here the CDR3 DNA reads TGCGCCAGCAGGGCGGGAGGGGGCTCCTACGAGCAGTACTTC. Protein product: CASRAGGGSYEQYF.

The chain employs TRBV6-5 and TRBJ2-4, with 13 positions matching TRBD2. The CDR3 extends over 12 amino acids. V lost 6 bases and J lost 10; bases outside the gene matches: 0. Germline CDR1 MNHEY, CDR2 SVGAGI. The CDR3 spells CASRLAGGIQYF. Written as DNA, the CDR3 is TGTGCCAGCAGACTAGCGGGGGGGATTCAGTACTTC.